This is a list of T cell receptor beta chains from one sample in a study of blood T cell repertoires in COVID-19. Only in-frame clones appear in the TCRdb table, and some are missing; sequencing was by immunoSEQ multiplex PCR. Among 35,000 to 45,000 clones listed, 89% were seen once. Sequenced: peripheral blood. The receptors were sampled from a human donor in a cohort sampled during active COVID-19. The CDR3 runs from the conserved cysteine through the conserved F or W. The D gene is left open where the match is weak. The size entry is marked missing in some rows and otherwise reads once, few, many or a size class.

-,TRBJ2-7,TRBD1,TRBV7-8,TGTGCCAGCAGCGAGGATCCAAGGGGGCAGAACGAGCAGTACTTC,CASSEDPRGQNEQYF
-,TRBJ2-7,-,TRBV11-2,TGTGCCAGCAGCTCCCAACTTTGGGGGCAGGGGTATCACGAGCAGTACTTC,CASSSQLWGQGYHEQYF
-,TRBJ1-2,-,TRBV6-5,TGTGCCAGCAGTTACTCGGGGGGTTTTGGCACGCCCTTCACCTTC,CASSYSGGFGTPFTF
few,TRBJ1-3,-,TRBV6-2/TRBV6-3,TGTGCCAGCAGTAAACTCAGGGACTTCGCGGGTGGAAACACCATATATTTT,CASSKLRDFAGGNTIYF
-,TRBJ2-5,-,TRBV4-3,TGCGCCAGCAGCCAAGGGAACAGGGATGGAGAGACCCAGTACTTC,CASSQGNRDGETQYF
-,TRBJ2-7,-,TRBV18,TGTGCCAGCTCACCAAAGGGAGTAGCTTCCTACGAGCAGTACTTC,CASSPKGVASYEQYF
-,TRBJ2-6,TRBD1,TRBV19,TGTGCCAGCCGGCAGGGGGAGTCTGGGGCCAACGTCCTGACTTTC,CASRQGESGANVLTF
-,TRBJ1-5,-,TRBV4-2,TGTGCCAGCAGCCAAGCCCTCGACTGGAGGCAGCCCCAGCATTTT,CASSQALDWRQPQHF
-,TRBJ1-3,-,TRBV5-8,TGTGCCAGCAGTGTCCAGCCGGGCTCTGGAAACACCATATATTTT,CASSVQPGSGNTIYF
-,TRBJ1-1,-,TRBV15,TGTGCCACCGGGGCAGAACCGAACACTGAAGCTTTCTTT,CATGAEPNTEAFF
-,TRBJ2-7,TRBD1,TRBV7-6,TGTGCCAGCAGCCGGGACAGGGCCCACGAGCAGTACTTC,CASSRDRAHEQYF
-,TRBJ1-2,-,TRBV7-6,TGTGCCAGCAGCTTAGAGGCAGGGATCCGAGATGGCTACACCTTC,CASSLEAGIRDGYTF
-,TRBJ2-7,TRBD2,TRBV7-2,TGTGCCAGCAGAAGTCCCCGGGGGGTGGGGGAGCAGTACTTC,CASRSPRGVGEQYF
once,TRBJ2-1,TRBD1,TRBV7-6,TGTGCCAGCAGCTTAACCGGGACAGCCACCTACAATGAGCAGTTCTTC,CASSLTGTATYNEQFF
-,TRBJ2-7,-,TRBV5-8,TGTGCCAGCAGCATGGGACAGCACGCCCCCCTACCCTTCAACGGGAGGGTGTACTTC,CASSMGQHAPLPFNGRVYF
-,TRBJ1-4,-,TRBV21-1,TGTGCCAGCAGCAAACAGACAGGGATTAATGAAAAACTGTTTTTT,CASSKQTGINEKLFF
once,TRBJ2-5,-,TRBV4-1,TGCGCCAGCAGCCAAATATTTTCGGGGCAAGAGACCCAGTACTTC,CASSQIFSGQETQYF
-,TRBJ1-5,TRBD1,TRBV7-9,TGTGCCAGCAGCTTAGCGTCAGGGGGACATCAGCCCCAGCATTTT,CASSLASGGHQPQHF
-,TRBJ2-7,TRBD1,TRBV7-8,TGTGCCAGCAGCGGGGGACAGGGGGACGAGCAGTACTTC,CASSGGQGDEQYF
-,TRBJ2-7,TRBD1,TRBV5-6,TGTGCCAGCAGCCTCGGGGGACAGGGTTTTTTTTCTATCTACGAGCAGTACTTC,CASSLGGQGFFSIYEQYF
-,TRBJ1-1,TRBD1,TRBV9,TGTGCCAGCAGCGTAGTAGGGGGCAGCTCTGAAGCTTTCTTT,CASSVVGGSSEAFF
-,TRBJ1-4,-,TRBV2,TGTGCCAGCAGAAAAGAGCTTAATGAAAAACTGTTTTTT,CASRKELNEKLFF
-,TRBJ2-1,TRBD2,TRBV19,TGTGCCAGTAACCTAAGGGGAGGGCTTGACAATGAGCAGTTCTTC,CASNLRGGLDNEQFF
-,TRBJ2-7,-,TRBV12-2,TGTGCAAGTCGCTCCCACAGGGATCTGTCCTACGAGCAGTACTTC,CASRSHRDLSYEQYF
-,TRBJ2-7,-,TRBV2,TGTGCCAGCAGTTCACAGGGCGGCCCCTACGAGCAGTACTTC,CASSSQGGPYEQYF
-,TRBJ1-4,-,TRBV6-5,TGTGCCAGCAGTTACTCATTCCAGAGGGAGGAAAAACTGTTTTTT,CASSYSFQREEKLFF
-,TRBJ1-3,-,TRBV15,TGTGCCACCAGCGGGGGGGGCTCTGGAAACACCATATATTTT,CATSGGGSGNTIYF
-,TRBJ2-3,-,TRBV4-1,TGCGCCAGCGGTCCCGCCAAAAAGTGGGAGGATACGCAGTATTTT,CASGPAKKWEDTQYF
-,TRBJ1-4,-,TRBV4-1,TGCGCCAGCAGCCAAGATCCACAGTTACCTAATGAAAAACTGTTTTTT,CASSQDPQLPNEKLFF
-,TRBJ1-6,TRBD1,TRBV5-1,TGCGCCAGCAGCTTAGCGACAGGGAATAATTCACCCCTCCACTTT,CASSLATGNNSPLHF
-,TRBJ1-2,-,TRBV4-1,TGCGCCAGCAGCCAAGATTGGGGGGGTGGTGGCTACACCTTC,CASSQDWGGGGYTF
-,TRBJ1-2,-,TRBV3-1/TRBV3-2,TGTGCCAGCAGCCAAGGCAGGGAAGATTCCTATGGCTACACCTTC,CASSQGREDSYGYTF
-,TRBJ2-7,TRBD1,TRBV7-9,TGTGCCAGCAGCTCCCCTTCGACAGGGATAACCTACGAGCAGTACTTC,CASSSPSTGITYEQYF
-,TRBJ1-4,-,TRBV5-1,TGCGCCAGCAGCGCGGGACCAACTAATGAAAAACTGTTTTTT,CASSAGPTNEKLFF
-,TRBJ1-4,TRBD1,TRBV18,TGTGCCAGCTCACCGGTACCTACAGGGGGCCAGGGTGAAAAACTGTTTTTT,CASSPVPTGGQGEKLFF
-,TRBJ1-2,TRBD1,TRBV7-2,TGTGCCAGCAGCCTCGGGACAGGGGGCAAGGGGGGCTACACCTTC,CASSLGTGGKGGYTF
-,TRBJ1-2,TRBD1,TRBV12-3/TRBV12-4,TGTGCCAGCAGAACGACAGGGAACTATGGCTACACCTTC,CASRTTGNYGYTF
once,TRBJ2-7,-,TRBV18,TGTGCCAGCTCACCACCCGGCCTACAGGGATCGAGTGAGCAGTACTTC,CASSPPGLQGSSEQYF
-,TRBJ2-7,-,TRBV5-4,TGTGCCAGCAGTCCAGGTCCACTCTACGAGCAGTACTTC,CASSPGPLYEQYF
-,TRBJ1-3,-,TRBV6-6,TGTGCCAGCACCTATCGGAGAACAGGCTCTGGAAACACCATATATTTT,CASTYRRTGSGNTIYF
-,TRBJ2-7,TRBD1,TRBV28,TGTGCCAGCAGCTTAGGTGGGACAGGGGGAAGTGAGCAGTACTTC,CASSLGGTGGSEQYF
few,TRBJ1-6,TRBD1,TRBV5-4,TGTGCCAGCAGCGCGGGACAGGGGGTTTATTCACCCCTCCACTTT,CASSAGQGVYSPLHF
-,TRBJ1-4,TRBD1,TRBV6-2/TRBV6-3,TGTGCCAGCAGTTACGTCGGACAGGGGGCAACGGGGGAAAAACTGTTTTTT,CASSYVGQGATGEKLFF
-,TRBJ1-6,-,TRBV9,TGTGCCAGCAGCGTCGGGACAAAAGGGACACCCCTCCACTTT,CASSVGTKGTPLHF
few,TRBJ1-2,-,TRBV10-2,TGCGCCAGCAGCGATCCTAGCCGTGGCTACACCTTC,CASSDPSRGYTF
-,TRBJ1-2,TRBD1,TRBV7-2,TGTGCCAGCAGGGATGGACAGGGTTTAGTTTATGGCTACACCTTC,CASRDGQGLVYGYTF
-,TRBJ1-2,-,TRBV7-2,TGTGCCAGCAGGGGGCAGGGGTCCGTCCCCAGAGACTATGGCTACACCTTC,CASRGQGSVPRDYGYTF
-,TRBJ1-3,-,TRBV11-2,TGTGCCAGCAGCTTAGCGTGGGGCGGAAACTCTGGAAACACCATATATTTT,CASSLAWGGNSGNTIYF
few,TRBJ1-3,-,TRBV3-1/TRBV3-2,TGTGCCAGCAGCCATAGGCACGGGGGTAACGGAAACACCATATATTTT,CASSHRHGGNGNTIYF